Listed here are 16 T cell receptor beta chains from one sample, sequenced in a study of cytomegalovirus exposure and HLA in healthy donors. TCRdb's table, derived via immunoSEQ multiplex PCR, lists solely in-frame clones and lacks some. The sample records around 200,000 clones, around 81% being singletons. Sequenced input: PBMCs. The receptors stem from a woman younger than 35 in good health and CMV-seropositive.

The CDR3 DNA follows: TGTGCCAGCAGCTTTGGCGGGAACTACGAGCAGTACTTC. Protein sequence: CASSFGGNYEQYF. V and J are TRBV7-2 and TRBJ2-7, with TRBD2 as a possible D gene (6 bases). The ends were cut back, 3 bases at V and 3 bases at J, with 9 bases in the middle. This CDR3 has 13 residues. CDR1 and CDR2 from the germline V gene are SGHTA and FQGNSA.

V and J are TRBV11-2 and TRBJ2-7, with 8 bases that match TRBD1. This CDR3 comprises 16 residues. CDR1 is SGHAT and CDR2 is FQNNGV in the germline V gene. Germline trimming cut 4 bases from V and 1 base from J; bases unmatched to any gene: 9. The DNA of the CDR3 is TGTGCCAGCAGCTCGTATCGGACAGGGTTGTCCTACGAGCAGTACTTC. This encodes CASSSYRTGLSYEQYF.

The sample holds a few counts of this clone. CDR3 nucleotide sequence: TGTGCCAGCAGCCCCCTAAGGAACACCGGGGAGCTGTTTTTT. Protein product: CASSPLRNTGELFF. The chain is built from TRBV11-2 and TRBJ2-2; unclear D gene. The germline V gene has CDR1 SGHAT and CDR2 FQNNGV. V lost 5 bases, J lost 1 base, and 8 bases lay in between. The CDR3 has 14 amino acids.

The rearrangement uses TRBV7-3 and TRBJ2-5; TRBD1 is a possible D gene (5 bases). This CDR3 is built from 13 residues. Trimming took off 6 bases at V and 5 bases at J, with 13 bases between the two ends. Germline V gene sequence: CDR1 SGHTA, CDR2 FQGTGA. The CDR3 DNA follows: TGTGCCAGCAGTCCAGGGTCGTCGGAGACCCAGTACTTC. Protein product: CASSPGSSETQYF. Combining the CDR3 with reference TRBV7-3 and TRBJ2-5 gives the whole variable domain GAGVSQTPSNKVTEKGKYVELRCDPISGHTALYWYRQSLGQGPEFLIYFQGTGAADDSGLPNDRFFAVRPEGSVSTLKIQRTERGDSAVYLCASSPGSSETQYFGPGTRLLVL.

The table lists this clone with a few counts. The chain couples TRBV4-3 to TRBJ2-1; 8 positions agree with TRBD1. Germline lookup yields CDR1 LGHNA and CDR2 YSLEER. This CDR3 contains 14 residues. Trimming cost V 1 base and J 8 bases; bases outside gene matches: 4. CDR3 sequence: CASSQGQGRYEQFF. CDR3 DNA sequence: TGCGCCAGCAGCCAAGGACAGGGGAGATATGAGCAGTTCTTC.

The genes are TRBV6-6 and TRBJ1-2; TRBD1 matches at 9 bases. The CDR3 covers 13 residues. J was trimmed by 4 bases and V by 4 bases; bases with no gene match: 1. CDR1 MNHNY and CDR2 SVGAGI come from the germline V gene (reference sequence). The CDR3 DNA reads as TGTGCCAGCAGTTCGGGACAGGGCTATGGCTACACCTTC. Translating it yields CASSSGQGYGYTF.

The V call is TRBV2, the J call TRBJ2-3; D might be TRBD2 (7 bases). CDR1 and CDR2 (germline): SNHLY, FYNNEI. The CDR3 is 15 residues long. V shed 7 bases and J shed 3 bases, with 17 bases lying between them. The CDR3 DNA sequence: TGTGCCAGCACAGGGGAGGGGCTAGCGACAGATACGCAGTATTTT. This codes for CASTGEGLATDTQYF.

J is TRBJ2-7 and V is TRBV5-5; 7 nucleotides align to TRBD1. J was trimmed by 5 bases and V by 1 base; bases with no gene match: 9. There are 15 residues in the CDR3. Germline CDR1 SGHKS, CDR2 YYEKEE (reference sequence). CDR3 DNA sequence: TGTGCCAGCAGCTTGAATTTGGACAGGAGTCACGAGCAGTACTTC. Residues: CASSLNLDRSHEQYF.

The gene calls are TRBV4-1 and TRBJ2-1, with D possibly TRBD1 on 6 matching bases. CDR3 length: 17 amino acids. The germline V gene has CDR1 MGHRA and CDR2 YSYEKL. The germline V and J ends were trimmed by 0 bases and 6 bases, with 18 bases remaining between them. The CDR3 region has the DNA TGCGCCAGCAGCCAAGATCTGGGTCAGGGGCGTCTCAATGAGCAGTTCTTC. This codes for CASSQDLGQGRLNEQFF.

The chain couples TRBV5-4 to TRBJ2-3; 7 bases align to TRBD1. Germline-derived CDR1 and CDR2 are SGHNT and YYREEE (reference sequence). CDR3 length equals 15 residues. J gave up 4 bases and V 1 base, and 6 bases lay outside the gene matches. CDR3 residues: CASSLYRGASDTQYF. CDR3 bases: TGTGCCAGCAGCTTGTACAGGGGCGCTTCAGATACGCAGTATTTT.

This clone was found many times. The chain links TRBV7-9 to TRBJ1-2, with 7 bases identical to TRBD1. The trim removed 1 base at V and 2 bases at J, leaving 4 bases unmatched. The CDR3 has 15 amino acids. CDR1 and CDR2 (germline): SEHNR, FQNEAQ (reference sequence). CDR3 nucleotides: TGTGCCAGCAGCTTAGGAACACAGGGGAACTATGGCTACACCTTC. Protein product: CASSLGTQGNYGYTF.

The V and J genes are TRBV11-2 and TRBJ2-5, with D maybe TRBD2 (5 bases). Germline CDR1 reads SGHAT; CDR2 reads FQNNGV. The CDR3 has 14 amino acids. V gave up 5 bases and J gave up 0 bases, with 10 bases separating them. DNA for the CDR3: TGTGCCAGCAGCCGGGATGCGTACCAAGAGACCCAGTACTTC. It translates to CASSRDAYQETQYF.

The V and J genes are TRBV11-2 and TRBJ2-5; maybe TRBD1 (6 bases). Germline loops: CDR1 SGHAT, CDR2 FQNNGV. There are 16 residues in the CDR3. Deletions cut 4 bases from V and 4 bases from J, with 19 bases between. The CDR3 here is CASSSTGTSFGETQYF. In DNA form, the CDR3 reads TGTGCCAGCAGCTCCACCGGGACAAGCTTCGGAGAGACCCAGTACTTC.

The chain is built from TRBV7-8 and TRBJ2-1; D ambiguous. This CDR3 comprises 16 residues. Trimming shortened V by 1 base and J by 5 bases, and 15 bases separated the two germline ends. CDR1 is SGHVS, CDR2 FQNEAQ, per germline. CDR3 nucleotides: TGTGCCAGCAGCTTAGTCGTGGCTTACGCCAACAATGAGCAGTTCTTC. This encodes CASSLVVAYANNEQFF.

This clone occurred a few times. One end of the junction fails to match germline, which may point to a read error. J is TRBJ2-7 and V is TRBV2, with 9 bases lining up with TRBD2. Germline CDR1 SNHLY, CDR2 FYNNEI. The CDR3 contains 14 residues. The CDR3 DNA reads TGTGCCAGTAGTGGTGAGCGGGGGGCGAGGGAGCAGTACTTC. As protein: CASSGERGAREQYF. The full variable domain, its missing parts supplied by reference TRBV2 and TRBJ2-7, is EPEVTQTPSHQVTQMGQEVILRCVPISNHLYFYWYRQILGQKVEFLVSFYNNEISEKSEIFDDQFSVERPDGSNFTLKIRSTKLEDSAMYFCASSGERGAREQYFGPGTRLTVT.

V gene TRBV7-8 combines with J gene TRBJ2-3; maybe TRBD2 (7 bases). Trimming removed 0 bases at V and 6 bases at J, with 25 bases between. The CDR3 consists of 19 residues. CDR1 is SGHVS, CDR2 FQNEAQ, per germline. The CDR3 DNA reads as TGTGCCAGCAGCTTAGCCTTCACGGCGGGGGCCGTAAATATGGATACGCAGTATTTT. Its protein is CASSLAFTAGAVNMDTQYF.